The present entry profiles one TCR beta chain with its context. The table lists this clonotype with many counts. No antigen is known for it. There are no base qualities to consult, and no much larger clone falls within one base. The sample is drawn from a study of CD8+CD57+ T cells in acquired aplastic anemia listed by TCRdb under 2018. Study-level background: A mean of approximately 3 ug of DNA, ranging from roughly 0.17 to 30 ug, was extracted from sorted CD4+ and CD8+ cells. CD8+CD57+ expansion was defined as a frequency above the mean frequency observed in healthy subjects.

Genomic DNA served as template for TCR beta VDJ combination and CDR3 sequence profiling. TCR repertoire sequencing was run on an Illumina HiSeq 2000. As for the authors' bioinformatics: Repertoires were assessed using TRBV/TRBJ rearrangement plots, CDR3 size and DJ length profiles, and Simpson's diversity index. The most abundant DNA sequence in the deep sequencing data was taken as the immunodominant clone. CDR3 amino acid sequences were checked for sharing between subjects and were compared against published repertoires and the VDJdb database. TCRdb ran its own pipeline on the public reads, namely fastp trimming at Q25 and MiXCR clone calling, and kept in-frame beta chains. Records with the same CDR3 protein are collapsed into one entry carrying the most frequent genes and DNA. Clone size and V and J calls follow TCRdb, not the original study. This sample gives 200,000 to 250,000 distinct CDR3 sequences in total; around 46% of them show up just once. The ten largest clones take up approximately 8% of the sample.

The patients picked for sequencing were ones in whom flow cytometry had shown an expansion of CD8+CD57+ cells. Every patient had a diagnosis of severe acquired aplastic anemia based on International Study of Aplastic Anemia and Agranulocytosis and Camitta criteria. No therapy had been received by the patients at the time of blood sampling. In the study, sorted CD4+ and CD8+ blood T cells from patients with severe aplastic anemia and from healthy subjects underwent deep sequencing of TCR repertoires. Patients were enrolled in the USA under clinicaltrials.gov protocols 00001620, 01623167, 00001397, 00071045, 00081523 and 00961064. Ficoll-Paque density gradient centrifugation was used to isolate peripheral blood mononuclear cells. Before DNA extraction, CD4+ and CD8+ T cells were sorted by FACS or by magnetic beads. Reading from cysteine to phenylalanine, the CDR3 counts 13 amino acids. Solely the CDR3 DNA is kept, with 39 bases framed from the first base. Relative to germline, V is 3 bases shorter and J is 7 bases shorter, with 13 bases between their ends. CDR1 and CDR2 are drawn from the germline V gene (reference sequence): MNHEY, SMNVEV.

Overall study outcomes, separate from this receptor: Patients and healthy controls showed no significant difference in CD8+ Simpson's diversity (P=0.060). Over 25 CD8+ CDR3 sequences were found in both patients and controls but appeared to be highly expressed in patients and within the immunodominant clones of the patients.

Sample: sorted CD4+, CD8+, or CD8+CD57+ T cells (not recorded which) from PBMCs. The sequence was collected from a human donor with aplastic anemia. The chain is made from TRBV27 and TRBJ2-7, with the D gene uncertain. The CDR3 protein is CASSFSTTKEQYF. The sequence in DNA is TGTGCCAGCAGTTTCAGTACTACGAAGGAGCAGTACTTC.